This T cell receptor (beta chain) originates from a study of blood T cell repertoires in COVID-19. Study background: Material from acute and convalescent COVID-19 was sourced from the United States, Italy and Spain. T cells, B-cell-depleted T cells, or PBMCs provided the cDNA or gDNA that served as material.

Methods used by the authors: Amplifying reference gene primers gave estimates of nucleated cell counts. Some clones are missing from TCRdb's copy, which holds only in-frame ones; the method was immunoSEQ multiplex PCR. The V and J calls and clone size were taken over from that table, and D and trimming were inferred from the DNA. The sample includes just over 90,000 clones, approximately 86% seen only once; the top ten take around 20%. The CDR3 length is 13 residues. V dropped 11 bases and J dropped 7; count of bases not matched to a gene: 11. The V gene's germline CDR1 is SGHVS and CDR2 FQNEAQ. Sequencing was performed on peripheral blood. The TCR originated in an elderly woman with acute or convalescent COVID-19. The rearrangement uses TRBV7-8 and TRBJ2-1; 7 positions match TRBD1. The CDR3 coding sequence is TGTGCCGCAAGGGACAGCTTAAGGAATGAGCAGTTCTTC. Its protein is CAARDSLRNEQFF. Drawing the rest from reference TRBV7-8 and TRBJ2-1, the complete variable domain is GAGVSQSPRYKVAKRGQDVALRCDPISGHVSLFWYQQALGQGPEFLTYFQNEAQLDKSGLPSDRFFAERPEGSVSTLKIQRTQQEDSAVYLCAARDSLRNEQFFGPGTRLTVL.